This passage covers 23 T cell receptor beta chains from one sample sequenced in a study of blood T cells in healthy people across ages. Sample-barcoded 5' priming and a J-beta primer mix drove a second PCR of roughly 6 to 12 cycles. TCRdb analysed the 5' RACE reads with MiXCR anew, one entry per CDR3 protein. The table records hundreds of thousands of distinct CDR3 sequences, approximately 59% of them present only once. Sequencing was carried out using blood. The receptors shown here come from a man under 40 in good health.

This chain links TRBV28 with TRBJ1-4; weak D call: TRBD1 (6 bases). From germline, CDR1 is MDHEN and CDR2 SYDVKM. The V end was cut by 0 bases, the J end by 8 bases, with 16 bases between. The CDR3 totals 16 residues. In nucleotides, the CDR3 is TGTGCCAGCAGTTTATGGGAGGGGAGGGGGATAGAAAAACTGTTTTTT. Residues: CASSLWEGRGIEKLFF.

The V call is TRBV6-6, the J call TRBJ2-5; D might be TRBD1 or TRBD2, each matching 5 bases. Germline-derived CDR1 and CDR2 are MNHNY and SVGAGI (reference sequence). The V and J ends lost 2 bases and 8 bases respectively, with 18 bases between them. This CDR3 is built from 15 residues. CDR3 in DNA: TGTGCCAGCAGTTACCGGGCACCCCGGGACGGAACCCAGTACTTC. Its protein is CASSYRAPRDGTQYF.

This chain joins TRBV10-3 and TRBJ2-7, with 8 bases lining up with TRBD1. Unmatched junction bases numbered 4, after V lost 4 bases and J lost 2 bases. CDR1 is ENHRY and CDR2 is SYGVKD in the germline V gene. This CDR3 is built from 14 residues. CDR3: CAISGTGQAYEQYF. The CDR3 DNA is TGTGCCATCAGTGGGACAGGGCAAGCCTACGAGCAGTACTTC.

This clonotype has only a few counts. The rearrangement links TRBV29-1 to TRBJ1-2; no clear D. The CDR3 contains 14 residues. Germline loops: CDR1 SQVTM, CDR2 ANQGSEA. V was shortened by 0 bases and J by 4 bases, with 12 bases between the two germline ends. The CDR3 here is CSVEDNEATYGYTF. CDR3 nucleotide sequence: TGCAGCGTTGAAGACAACGAAGCTACCTATGGCTACACCTTC.

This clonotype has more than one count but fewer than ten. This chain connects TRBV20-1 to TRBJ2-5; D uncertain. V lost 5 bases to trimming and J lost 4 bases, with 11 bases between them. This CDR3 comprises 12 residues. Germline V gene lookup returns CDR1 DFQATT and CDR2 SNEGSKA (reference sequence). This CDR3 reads CSAPSVGETQYF. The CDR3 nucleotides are TGCAGTGCTCCATCGGTGGGAGAGACCCAGTACTTC.

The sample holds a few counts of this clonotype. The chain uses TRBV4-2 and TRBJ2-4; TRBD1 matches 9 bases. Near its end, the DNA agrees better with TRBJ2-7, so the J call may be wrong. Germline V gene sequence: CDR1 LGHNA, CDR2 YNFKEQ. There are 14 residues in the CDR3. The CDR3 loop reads CASSPGTGLDEQYF. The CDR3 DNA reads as TGTGCCAGCAGCCCCGGGACAGGGTTAGACGAGCAGTACTTC.

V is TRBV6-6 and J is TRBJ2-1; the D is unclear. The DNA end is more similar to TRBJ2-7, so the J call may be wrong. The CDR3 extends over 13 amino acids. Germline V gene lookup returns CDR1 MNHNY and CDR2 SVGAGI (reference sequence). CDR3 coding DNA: TGTGCCAGCAGTATAGACACATACAATGAGCAGTACTTC. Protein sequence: CASSIDTYNEQYF.

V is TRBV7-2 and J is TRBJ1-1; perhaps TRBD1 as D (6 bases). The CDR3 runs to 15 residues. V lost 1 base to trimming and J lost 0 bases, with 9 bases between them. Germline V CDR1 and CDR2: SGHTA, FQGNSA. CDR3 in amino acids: CASSLEGQLNTEAFF. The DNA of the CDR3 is TGTGCCAGCAGCTTAGAGGGACAACTGAACACTGAAGCTTTCTTT. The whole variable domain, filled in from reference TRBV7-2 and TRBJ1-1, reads GAGVSQSPSNKVTEKGKDVELRCDPISGHTALYWYRQSLGQGLEFLIYFQGNSAPDKSGLPSDRFSAERTGGSVSTLTIQRTQQEDSAVYLCASSLEGQLNTEAFFGQGTRLTVV.

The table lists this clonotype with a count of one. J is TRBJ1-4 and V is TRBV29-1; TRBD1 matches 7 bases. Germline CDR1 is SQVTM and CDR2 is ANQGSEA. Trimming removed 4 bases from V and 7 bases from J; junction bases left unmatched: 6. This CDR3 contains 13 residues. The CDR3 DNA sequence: TGCAGCGTTGTGAAGGGGGCCGGTGAAAAACTGTTTTTT. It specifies CSVVKGAGEKLFF.

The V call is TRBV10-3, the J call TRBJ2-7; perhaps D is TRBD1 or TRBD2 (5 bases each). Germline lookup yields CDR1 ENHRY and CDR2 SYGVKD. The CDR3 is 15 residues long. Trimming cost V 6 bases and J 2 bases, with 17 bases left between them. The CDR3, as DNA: TGTGCCATCAGCGACCGGGGACGGGGAACCTACGAGCAGTACTTC. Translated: CAISDRGRGTYEQYF.

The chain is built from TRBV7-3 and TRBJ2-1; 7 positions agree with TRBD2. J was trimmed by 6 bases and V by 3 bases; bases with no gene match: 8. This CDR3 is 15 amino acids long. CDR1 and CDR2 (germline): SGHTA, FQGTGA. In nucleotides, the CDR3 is TGTGCCAGCAGCTTCCGACTAGCTGGAACCAATGAGCAGTTCTTC. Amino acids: CASSFRLAGTNEQFF. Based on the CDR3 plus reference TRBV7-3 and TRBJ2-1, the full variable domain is GAGVSQTPSNKVTEKGKYVELRCDPISGHTALYWYRQSLGQGPEFLIYFQGTGAADDSGLPNDRFFAVRPEGSVSTLKIQRTERGDSAVYLCASSFRLAGTNEQFFGPGTRLTVL.

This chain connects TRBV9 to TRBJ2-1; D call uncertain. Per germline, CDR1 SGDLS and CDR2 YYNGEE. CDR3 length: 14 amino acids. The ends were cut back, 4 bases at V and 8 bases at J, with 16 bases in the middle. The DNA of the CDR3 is TGTGCCAGCAGCAAAGGCGGTTCGTGGGATGAGCAGTTCTTC. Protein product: CASSKGGSWDEQFF.

CDR3 region: CSASRSGGNYEQYF. CDR3 nucleotide sequence: TGCAGTGCCTCACGGAGCGGGGGGAACTACGAGCAGTACTTC. This chain links TRBV20-1 with TRBJ2-7; 9 bases are a match to TRBD2. Looked up from germline, CDR1 is DFQATT and CDR2 is SNEGSKA (reference sequence). This CDR3 has 14 residues. V shed 6 bases and J 3 bases; nucleotides not matched to a gene: 9.

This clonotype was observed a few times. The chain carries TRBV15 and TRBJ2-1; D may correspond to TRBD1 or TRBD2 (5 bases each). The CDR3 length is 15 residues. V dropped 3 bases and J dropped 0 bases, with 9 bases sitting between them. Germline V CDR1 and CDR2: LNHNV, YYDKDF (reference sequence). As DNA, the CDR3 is TGTGCCACCAGCAGGGGACGGAGCTCCTACAATGAGCAGTTCTTC. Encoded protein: CATSRGRSSYNEQFF.

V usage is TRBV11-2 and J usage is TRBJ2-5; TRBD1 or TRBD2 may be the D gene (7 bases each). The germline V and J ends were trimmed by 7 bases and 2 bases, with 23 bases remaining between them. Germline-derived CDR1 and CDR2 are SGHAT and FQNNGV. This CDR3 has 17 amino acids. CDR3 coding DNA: TGTGCCAGCACCTCCCTGGGAGGGGGCTGGGTACAAGAGACCCAGTACTTC. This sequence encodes CASTSLGGGWVQETQYF.

CDR3 DNA: TGTGCCAGCAGTTTATTTGGACAGGGCCCCTACGAGCAGTACTTC. Protein: CASSLFGQGPYEQYF. The chain recombines TRBV12-3 or TRBV12-4 with TRBJ2-7, with TRBD1 matching 8 bases. Losses at the gene ends were 2 bases for V and 2 bases for J; bases not matched to a gene: 5. The CDR3 has 15 residues.

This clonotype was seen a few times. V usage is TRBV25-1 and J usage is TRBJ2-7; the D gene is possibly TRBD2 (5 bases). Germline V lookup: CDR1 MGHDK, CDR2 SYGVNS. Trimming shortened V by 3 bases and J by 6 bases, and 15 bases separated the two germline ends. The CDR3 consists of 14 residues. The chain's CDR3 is CASSDIGVLREQYF. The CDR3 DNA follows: TGTGCCAGCAGTGACATCGGGGTTCTACGCGAGCAGTACTTC.

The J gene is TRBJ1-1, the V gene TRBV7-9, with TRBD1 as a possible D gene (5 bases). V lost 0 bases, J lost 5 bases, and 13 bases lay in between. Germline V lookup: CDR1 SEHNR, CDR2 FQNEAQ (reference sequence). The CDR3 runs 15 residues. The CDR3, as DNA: TGTGCCAGCAGCTTAGCTCACGGGGCCCAGACTGAAGCTTTCTTT. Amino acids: CASSLAHGAQTEAFF.

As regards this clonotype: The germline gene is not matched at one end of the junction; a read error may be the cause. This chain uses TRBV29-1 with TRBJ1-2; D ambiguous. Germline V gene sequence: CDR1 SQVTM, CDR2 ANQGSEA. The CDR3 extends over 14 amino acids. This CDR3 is CSVEEKGSNYSYTF. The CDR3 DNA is TGCAGCGTTGAAGAGAAAGGCAGTAACTATAGCTACACCTTC. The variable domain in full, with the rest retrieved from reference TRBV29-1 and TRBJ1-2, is SAVISQKPSRDICQRGTSLTIQCQVDSQVTMMFWYRQQPGQSLTLIATANQGSEATYESGFVIDKFPISRPNLTFSTLTVSNMSPEDSSIYLCSVEEKGSNYSYTFGSGTRLTVV.

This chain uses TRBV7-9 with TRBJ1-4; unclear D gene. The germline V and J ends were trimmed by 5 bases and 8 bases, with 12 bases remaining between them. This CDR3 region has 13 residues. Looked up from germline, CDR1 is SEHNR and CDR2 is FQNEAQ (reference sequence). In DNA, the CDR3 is TGTGCCAGCAGCCTAGAAAGGAACGAAAAACTGTTTTTT. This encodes CASSLERNEKLFF. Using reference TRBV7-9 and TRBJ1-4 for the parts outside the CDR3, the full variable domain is DTGVSQNPRHKITKRGQNVTFRCDPISEHNRLYWYRQTLGQGPEFLTYFQNEAQLEKSRLLSDRFSAERPKGSFSTLEIQRTEQGDSAMYLCASSLERNEKLFFGSGTQLSVL.

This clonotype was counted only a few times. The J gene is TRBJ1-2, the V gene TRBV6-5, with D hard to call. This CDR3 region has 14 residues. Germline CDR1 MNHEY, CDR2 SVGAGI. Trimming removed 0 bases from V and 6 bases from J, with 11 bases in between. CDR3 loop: CASSYSTGSDGYTF. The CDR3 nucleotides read TGTGCCAGCAGTTACTCGACGGGTTCGGATGGCTACACCTTC.

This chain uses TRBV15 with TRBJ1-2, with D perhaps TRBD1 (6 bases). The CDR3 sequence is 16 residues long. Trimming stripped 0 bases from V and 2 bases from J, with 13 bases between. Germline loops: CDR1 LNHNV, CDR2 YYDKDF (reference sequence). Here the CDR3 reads CATSRDARGSNYGYTF. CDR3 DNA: TGTGCCACCAGCAGAGATGCCAGGGGATCAAACTATGGCTACACCTTC.

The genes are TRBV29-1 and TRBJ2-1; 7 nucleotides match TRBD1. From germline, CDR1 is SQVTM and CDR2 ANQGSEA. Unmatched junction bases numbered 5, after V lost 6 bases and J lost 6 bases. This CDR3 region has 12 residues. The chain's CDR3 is CSVYRGPNEQFF. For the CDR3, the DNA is TGCAGCGTATACAGGGGTCCCAATGAGCAGTTCTTC.